This is a list of T cell receptor beta chains from one sample in a study of cytomegalovirus exposure and HLA in healthy donors. Here immunoSEQ multiplex PCR was the method, and the copy in TCRdb shows in-frame clones only, minus some. The sample has 170,000 or so clones; approximately 84% are singletons. Sequences were obtained from PBMCs. The origin of the receptors is a woman between 18 and 29 years old in good health and CMV-seropositive. Both conserved end residues are part of each CDR3. The order of the fields is D gene, V gene, clone size, J gene, CDR3 DNA, CDR3 protein. A D gene is named only where the DNA matches it firmly. Some rows mark clone size as missing; the rest say once, few, many or name a class of expanded clone.

>-|TRBV27|-|TRBJ1-5
TGTGCCAGCACAAATCAGGGTATGAGGGGGTTGCCCCAGCATTTT
CASTNQGMRGLPQHF
>-|TRBV6-5|-|TRBJ2-4
TGTGCCAGCAGCCCGTGGGAGCAAAACATTCAGTACTTC
CASSPWEQNIQYF
>TRBD1|TRBV7-9|-|TRBJ2-7
TGTGCCAGCAGCCCGACAGGGACCCACGAGCAGTACTTC
CASSPTGTHEQYF
>-|TRBV9|-|TRBJ2-1
TGTGCCAGCAGCGAAGCGGGGACAGGAAAAACCTACAATGAGCAGTTCTTC
CASSEAGTGKTYNEQFF
>-|TRBV6-5|-|TRBJ1-5
TGTGCCAGCAGTCAGGGATCCAATCAGCCCCAGCATTTT
CASSQGSNQPQHF
>-|TRBV2|-|TRBJ2-7
TGTGCCAGCAGTGCCACAGGGTCCGAGCAGTACTTC
CASSATGSEQYF
>TRBD2|TRBV5-1|-|TRBJ2-1
TGCGCCAGCAGCTTTTCCCTAGCGGGACACAATGAGCAGTTCTTC
CASSFSLAGHNEQFF
>TRBD1|TRBV11-2|-|TRBJ1-4
TGTGCCAGCAGCTTAGGGGACAGGGGGACCTATGAAAAACTGTTTTTT
CASSLGDRGTYEKLFF
>TRBD2|TRBV5-6|-|TRBJ2-3
TGTGCCAGCAGCCAAACTAGCGGGGGCACAGATACGCAGTATTTT
CASSQTSGGTDTQYF
>-|TRBV27|-|TRBJ2-3
TGTGCCAGCAGTTTATCAGACCGGGGAGATACGCAGTATTTT
CASSLSDRGDTQYF
>-|TRBV5-4|-|TRBJ1-4
TGTGCCAGCAGCTTGTGGTCAGGGAATAATGAAAAACTGTTTTTT
CASSLWSGNNEKLFF
>TRBD2|TRBV5-8|-|TRBJ2-7
TGTGCCAGCAGCTTGGGTGGGACTAGCTACGAGCAGTACTTC
CASSLGGTSYEQYF
>TRBD2|TRBV2|-|TRBJ2-7
TGTGCCAGCAGGGAGACTAGCGGGGTCTACGAGCAGTACTTC
CASRETSGVYEQYF
>TRBD1|TRBV27|-|TRBJ2-2
TGTGCCAGTAAAGTGGGACAGGCGAACACCGGGGAGCTGTTTTTT
CASKVGQANTGELFF
>TRBD1|TRBV6-1|-|TRBJ1-2
TGTGCCAGCACTAAACAGGACAGGGGCGCCTATGGCTACACCTTC
CASTKQDRGAYGYTF
>-|TRBV4-2|-|TRBJ2-1
TGTGCCAGCAGCCAAGTCACAGGGTCCAATGAGCAGTTCTTC
CASSQVTGSNEQFF
>-|TRBV9|-|TRBJ2-5
TGTGCCAGCAGCGTAGGGGTGACCGGGGGAAAAGAGACCCAGTACTTC
CASSVGVTGGKETQYF
>-|TRBV9|once|TRBJ2-7
TGTGCCAGCAGCGTAGATACAGGGACGGCTTACGAGCAGTACTTC
CASSVDTGTAYEQYF
>-|TRBV7-3|-|TRBJ1-1
TGTGCCAGCAGCTTAAGTCCCGGGGGATCCACTGAAGCTTTCTTT
CASSLSPGGSTEAFF
>-|TRBV5-1|-|TRBJ2-5
TGCGCCAGCAGCTTGGACAGAGCCCAAGAGACCCAGTACTTC
CASSLDRAQETQYF
>-|TRBV7-9|once|TRBJ1-2
TGTGCCAGCAGCTTAGGGGAGACTATTGGCTACACCTTC
CASSLGETIGYTF
>-|TRBV6-1|-|TRBJ1-1
TGTGCCACCAAGACCGGGACACTGAACACTGAAGCTTTCTTT
CATKTGTLNTEAFF
>TRBD1|TRBV19|-|TRBJ1-2
TGTGCCAGTAGTCCGACAGGGGCCTCCTATGGCTACACCTTC
CASSPTGASYGYTF
>-|TRBV6-1|-|TRBJ2-1
TGTGCCAGCAGGGTGAACGGGAATGAGCAGTTCTTC
CASRVNGNEQFF
>TRBD1|TRBV25-1|-|TRBJ2-1
TGTGCCAGCAGTCCCCGGGACAGGGTCTACAATGAGCAGTTCTTC
CASSPRDRVYNEQFF
>-|TRBV9|-|TRBJ1-2
TGTGCCAGCAGCGTAGAAGCGGGCAGATCGGGCTATGGCTACACCTTC
CASSVEAGRSGYGYTF
>TRBD2|TRBV5-1|-|TRBJ2-3
TGCGCCAGCAGCTTGGTCATCTCTAGCGGGGGCCCTAGCACAGATACGCAGTATTTT
CASSLVISSGGPSTDTQYF
>-|TRBV15|-|TRBJ2-1
TGTGCCACCAGCGGACGAGGGGGGGCGGGTTATGGTGAGCAGTTCTTC
CATSGRGGAGYGEQFF
>-|TRBV18|few|TRBJ1-1
TGTGCCAGCTCTCAACAGGGAAACACTGAAGCTTTCTTT
CASSQQGNTEAFF
>-|TRBV6-5|-|TRBJ2-7
TGTGCCAGCAAGTTCCTACAGGAGTCCTACGAGCAGTACTTC
CASKFLQESYEQYF
>TRBD1|TRBV6-1|-|TRBJ2-7
TGTGCCAGCAGTGACCAGACAGGGCCCATCGGGGACGAGCAGTACTTC
CASSDQTGPIGDEQYF
>TRBD1|TRBV7-9|-|TRBJ2-2
TGTGCCAGCAGCCGAGGAACACAGGGGTTTCGCACCGGGGAGCTGTTTTTT
CASSRGTQGFRTGELFF
>TRBD1|TRBV9|-|TRBJ1-1
TGTGCCAGCAGCGTAGGACAGGGGAACACTGAAGCTTTCTTT
CASSVGQGNTEAFF
>-|TRBV4-1|-|TRBJ2-1
TGCGCCAGCAGCCAGGCACCCCAGCGAAACGAGCAGTTCTTC
CASSQAPQRNEQFF
>-|TRBV6-6|-|TRBJ1-6
TGTGCCAGCAGTTCCTCTACACCCCTCCACTTT
CASSSSTPLHF